In its sample, the clone carrying this TCR beta chain was seen once. Generated by immunoSEQ multiplex PCR, the TCRdb table keeps only in-frame clones and is missing some. Of 350,000 to 500,000 clones listed, approximately 91% are singletons. In terms of age and location, participants ranged from roughly 18 to 90 years and lived in approximately 26 US areas. Within 2 weeks of study entry, exposed participants had contacted a PCR-confirmed or clinician-diagnosed COVID-19 case. This sample is drawn from a study of blood T cell repertoires in COVID-19. Study context: Sources were T cells, B-cell-depleted T cells, or PBMCs; the material itself was cDNA or gDNA.

The source material was PBMCs or T cells enriched from blood (not recorded which). This clonotype was sampled from a woman aged 18-29 years who had been exposed to COVID-19.

CDR3 protein: CASSLGSAGANVLTF. The CDR3 DNA follows: TGTGCCAGCAGTTTAGGGAGCGCCGGGGCCAACGTCCTGACTTTC. The J gene is TRBJ2-6, the V gene TRBV28; D may be TRBD2 (5 bases). The CDR3 is 15 amino acids. Germline CDR1 MDHEN, CDR2 SYDVKM. V dropped 2 bases and J dropped 4 bases, with 9 bases sitting between them.